The rows below give T cell receptor beta chains drawn from one sample of a study of human T cells and chemical hapten exposure. TCRdb fed the RACE reads into MiXCR, producing one record per CDR3 protein. The sample lists just over 350,000 distinct CDR3 sequences, about 6.9% occurring once. The sequencing here drew on whole blood, taken in connection with sensitization to the hapten diphenylcyclopropenone (DPC). Source of these receptors: a woman younger than 30 with alopecia areata. Some clones in this sample may be carry-over from other donors' samples. Each CDR3 is given without its conserved first and last residue. A D gene is named only where the DNA matches it firmly. Size values are once, few and many counts, or a class for expanded clones, and some rows have none.

D gene	J gene	V gene	clone size	CDR3 protein
NA	TRBJ2-3	TRBV5-1	NA	ASSLALGASTDTQY
TRBD2	TRBJ2-5	TRBV6-1	few	ASRQFRGVAGAQLQETQY
NA	TRBJ2-7	TRBV7-6	many	ASSPRLGFHYEQY
NA	TRBJ1-4	TRBV2	NA	ASREEGEGEKLF
NA	TRBJ1-2	TRBV20-1	few	SARDFRPSKPGYT
NA	TRBJ2-2	TRBV11-3	many	ASSSRDSGTGELF
NA	TRBJ2-1	TRBV4-1	few	ASSQVTGYNEQF
NA	TRBJ1-1	TRBV2	many	ASSVAHTEAF
NA	TRBJ2-7	TRBV2	few	ASTLTSYEQY
NA	TRBJ2-3	TRBV12-3/TRBV12-4	many	ASSLAGGSDTQY
NA	TRBJ2-7	TRBV28	NA	ASRQGDQY
NA	TRBJ2-7	TRBV7-2	many	ASSPWTDSSYEQY
TRBD1	TRBJ2-5	TRBV5-4	many	ASSRQGAAETQY
TRBD1	TRBJ2-3	TRBV7-7	many	ASSSLQGLSTQY
NA	TRBJ1-3	TRBV29-1	many	SVEDSNSGNTIY
NA	TRBJ1-1	TRBV28	few	ATISRFGLNTEAF
NA	TRBJ2-5	TRBV18	NA	ASSPQLAIQETQY
NA	TRBJ2-3	TRBV7-9	few	ASSSTLAESTDTQY
TRBD1	TRBJ1-1	TRBV5-1	NA	ASSLGQGATHTEAF
NA	TRBJ2-3	TRBV24-1	few	ATAGVRGDTQY
NA	TRBJ1-1	TRBV18	many	ASSPTAENTEAF
TRBD2	TRBJ2-3	TRBV12-3/TRBV12-4	many	ASSPPSGGARGTDTQY
NA	TRBJ2-5	TRBV4-1	few	ASSQTLGETQY
NA	TRBJ1-6	TRBV20-1	NA	SAKGTILRGGNSPLH
NA	TRBJ1-1	TRBV9	NA	ASSVAGVAEAF